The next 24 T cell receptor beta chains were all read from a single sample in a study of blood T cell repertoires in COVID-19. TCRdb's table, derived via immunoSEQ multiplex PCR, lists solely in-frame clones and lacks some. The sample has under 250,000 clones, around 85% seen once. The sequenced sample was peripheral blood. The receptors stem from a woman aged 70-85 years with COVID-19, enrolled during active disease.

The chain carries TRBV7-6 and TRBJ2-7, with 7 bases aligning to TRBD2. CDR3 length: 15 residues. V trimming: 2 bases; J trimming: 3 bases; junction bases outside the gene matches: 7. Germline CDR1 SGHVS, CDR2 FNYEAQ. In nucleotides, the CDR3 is TGTGCCAGCAGCTTACGGGGGGAATTACTCTACGAGCAGTACTTC. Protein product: CASSLRGELLYEQYF.

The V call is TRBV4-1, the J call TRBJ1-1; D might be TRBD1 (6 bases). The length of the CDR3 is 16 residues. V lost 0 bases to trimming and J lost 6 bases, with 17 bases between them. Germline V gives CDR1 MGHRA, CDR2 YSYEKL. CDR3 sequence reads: CASSQDLRGAEAEAFF. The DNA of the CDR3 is TGCGCCAGCAGCCAAGATCTACGGGGGGCGGAAGCTGAAGCTTTCTTT.

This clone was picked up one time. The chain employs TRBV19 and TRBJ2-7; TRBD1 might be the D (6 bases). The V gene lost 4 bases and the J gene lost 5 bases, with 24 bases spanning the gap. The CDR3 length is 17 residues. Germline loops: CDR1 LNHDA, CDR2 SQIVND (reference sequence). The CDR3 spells CASSSPSSAGVFDEQYF. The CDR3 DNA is TGTGCCAGTAGTAGTCCATCCTCGGCAGGGGTGTTCGACGAGCAGTACTTC.

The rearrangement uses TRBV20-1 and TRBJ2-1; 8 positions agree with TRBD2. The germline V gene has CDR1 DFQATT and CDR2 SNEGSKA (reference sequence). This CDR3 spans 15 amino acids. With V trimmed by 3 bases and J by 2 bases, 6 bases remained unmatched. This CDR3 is CSASLDGRAYNEQFF. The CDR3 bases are TGCAGTGCTAGTTTGGACGGGAGGGCCTACAATGAGCAGTTCTTC.

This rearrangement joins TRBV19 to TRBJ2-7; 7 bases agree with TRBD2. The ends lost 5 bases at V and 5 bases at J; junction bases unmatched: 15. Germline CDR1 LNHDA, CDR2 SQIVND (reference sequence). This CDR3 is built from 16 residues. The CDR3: CASSALRGGKIHEQYF. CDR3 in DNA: TGTGCCAGTAGTGCCCTTCGGGGAGGGAAAATCCACGAGCAGTACTTC.

The CDR3 sequence: CASSSDRHTEAFF. As DNA, the CDR3 is TGTGCCAGCTCGTCTGACAGGCACACTGAAGCTTTCTTT. This sequence joins TRBV18 and TRBJ1-1, with D possibly TRBD1 on 6 matching bases. Germline-derived CDR1 and CDR2 are KGHSH and LQKENI. This CDR3 has 13 residues. V lost 6 bases and J 3 bases, leaving 11 bases between the germline ends.

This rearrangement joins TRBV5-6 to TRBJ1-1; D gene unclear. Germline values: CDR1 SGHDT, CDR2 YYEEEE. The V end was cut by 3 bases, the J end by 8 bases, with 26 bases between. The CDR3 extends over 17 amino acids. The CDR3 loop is CASSSYGGSYLNSEAFF. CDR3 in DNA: TGTGCCAGCAGCTCTTATGGTGGTTCCTACCTAAATTCCGAAGCTTTCTTT.

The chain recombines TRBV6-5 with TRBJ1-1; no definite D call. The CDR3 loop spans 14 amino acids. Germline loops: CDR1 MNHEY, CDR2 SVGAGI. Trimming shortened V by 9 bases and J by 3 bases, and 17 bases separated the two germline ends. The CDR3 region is CASRFATAYTEAFF. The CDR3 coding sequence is TGTGCCAGTCGGTTCGCTACCGCGTACACTGAAGCTTTCTTT.

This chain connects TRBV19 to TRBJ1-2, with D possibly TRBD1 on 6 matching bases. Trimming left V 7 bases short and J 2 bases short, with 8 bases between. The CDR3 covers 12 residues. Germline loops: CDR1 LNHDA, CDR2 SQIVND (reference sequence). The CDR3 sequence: CASNTGNYGYTF. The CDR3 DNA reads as TGTGCCAGTAACACAGGGAACTATGGCTACACCTTC.

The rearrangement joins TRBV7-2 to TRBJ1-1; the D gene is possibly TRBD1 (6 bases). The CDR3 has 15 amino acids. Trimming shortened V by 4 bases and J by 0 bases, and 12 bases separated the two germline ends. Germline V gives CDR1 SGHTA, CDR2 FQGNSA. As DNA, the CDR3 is TGTGCCAGCAGCTCGGACAGAATAATGAACACTGAAGCTTTCTTT. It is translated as CASSSDRIMNTEAFF.

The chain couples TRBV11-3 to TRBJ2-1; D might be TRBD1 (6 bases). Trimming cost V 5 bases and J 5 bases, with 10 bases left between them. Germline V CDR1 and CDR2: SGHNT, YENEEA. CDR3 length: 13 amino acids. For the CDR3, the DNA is TGTGCCAGCAGCCAGGGACACCACAATGAGCAGTTCTTC. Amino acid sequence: CASSQGHHNEQFF.

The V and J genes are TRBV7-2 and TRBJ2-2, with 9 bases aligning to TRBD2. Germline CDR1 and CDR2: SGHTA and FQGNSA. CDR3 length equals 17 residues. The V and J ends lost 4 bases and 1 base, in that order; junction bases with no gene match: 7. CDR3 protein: CASSSRLAAWNTGELFF. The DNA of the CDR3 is TGTGCCAGCAGCTCACGACTAGCGGCTTGGAACACCGGGGAGCTGTTTTTT.

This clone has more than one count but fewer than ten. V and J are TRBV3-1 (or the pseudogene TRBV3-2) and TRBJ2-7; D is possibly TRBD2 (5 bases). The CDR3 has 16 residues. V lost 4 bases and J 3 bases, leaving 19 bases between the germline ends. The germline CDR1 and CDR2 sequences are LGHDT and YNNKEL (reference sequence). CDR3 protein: CASSPSPGRTNYEQYF. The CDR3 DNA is TGTGCCAGCAGCCCTTCCCCGGGGAGAACCAACTACGAGCAGTACTTC.

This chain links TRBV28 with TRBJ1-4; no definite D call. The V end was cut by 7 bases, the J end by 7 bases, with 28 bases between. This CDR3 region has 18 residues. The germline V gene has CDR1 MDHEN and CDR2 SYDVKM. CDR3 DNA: TGTGCCAGCACCTCTTTGTTTTTGGGGTGGGAGGAGGGTGAAAAACTGTTTTTT. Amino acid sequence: CASTSLFLGWEEGEKLFF.

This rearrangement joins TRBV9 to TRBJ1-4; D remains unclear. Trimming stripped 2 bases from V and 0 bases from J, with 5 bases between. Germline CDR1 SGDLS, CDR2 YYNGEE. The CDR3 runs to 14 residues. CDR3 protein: CASSVYATNEKLFF. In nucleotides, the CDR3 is TGTGCCAGCAGCGTCTACGCAACTAATGAAAAACTGTTTTTT.

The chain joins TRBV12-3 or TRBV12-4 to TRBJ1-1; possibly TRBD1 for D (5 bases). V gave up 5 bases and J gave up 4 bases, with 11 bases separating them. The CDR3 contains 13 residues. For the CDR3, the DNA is TGTGCCAGCAGTCGGACAAGACCCACTGAAGCTTTCTTT. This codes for CASSRTRPTEAFF.

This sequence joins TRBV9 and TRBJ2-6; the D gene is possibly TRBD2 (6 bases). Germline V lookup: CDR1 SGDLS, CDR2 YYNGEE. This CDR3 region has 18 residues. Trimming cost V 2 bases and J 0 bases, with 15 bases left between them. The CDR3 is CASSVGGSGLSGANVLTF. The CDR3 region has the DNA TGTGCCAGCAGCGTGGGAGGTTCGGGTCTCTCTGGGGCCAACGTCCTGACTTTC.

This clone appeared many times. The chain's CDR3 is CASSNKGPSGTGELFF. In DNA, the CDR3 is TGTGCCAGCAGCAATAAGGGGCCTAGCGGCACCGGGGAGCTGTTTTTT. The rearrangement links TRBV11-2 to TRBJ2-2; 7 bases are a match to TRBD2. With V trimmed by 5 bases and J by 4 bases, 10 bases remained unmatched. Germline V lookup: CDR1 SGHAT, CDR2 FQNNGV. The CDR3 consists of 16 residues.

DNA for the CDR3: TGTGCCAGCACCGAGGACAGAGCTAACTATGGCTACACCTTC. It specifies CASTEDRANYGYTF. The genes are TRBV2 and TRBJ1-2, with TRBD1 as a possible D gene (6 bases). The germline V and J ends were trimmed by 7 bases and 0 bases, with 12 bases remaining between them. Germline V gene lookup returns CDR1 SNHLY and CDR2 FYNNEI. CDR3 length equals 14 residues.

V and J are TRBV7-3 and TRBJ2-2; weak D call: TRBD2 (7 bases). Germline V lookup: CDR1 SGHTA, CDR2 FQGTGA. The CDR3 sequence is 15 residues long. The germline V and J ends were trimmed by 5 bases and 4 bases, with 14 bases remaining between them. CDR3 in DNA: TGTGCCAGCAGCCTTCAGGGAGGGGGCACCGGGGAGCTGTTTTTT. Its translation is CASSLQGGGTGELFF.

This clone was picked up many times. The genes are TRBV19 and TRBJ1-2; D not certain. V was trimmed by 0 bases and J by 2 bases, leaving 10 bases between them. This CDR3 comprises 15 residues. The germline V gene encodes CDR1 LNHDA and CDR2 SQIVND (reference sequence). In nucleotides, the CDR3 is TGTGCCAGTAGTATAGATCTTGCCGGGAACTATGGCTACACCTTC. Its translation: CASSIDLAGNYGYTF. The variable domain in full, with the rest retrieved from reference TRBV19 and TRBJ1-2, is DGGITQSPKYLFRKEGQNVTLSCEQNLNHDAMYWYRQDPGQGLRLIYYSQIVNDFQKGDIAEGYSVSREKKESFPLTVTSAQKNPTAFYLCASSIDLAGNYGYTFGSGTRLTVV.

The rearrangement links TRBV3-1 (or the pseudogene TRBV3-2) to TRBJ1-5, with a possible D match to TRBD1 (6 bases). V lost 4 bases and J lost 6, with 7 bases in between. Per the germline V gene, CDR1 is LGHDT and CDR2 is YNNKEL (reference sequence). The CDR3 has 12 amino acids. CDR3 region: CASSRGGQPQHF. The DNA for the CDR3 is TGTGCCAGCAGCCGAGGGGGTCAGCCCCAGCATTTT.

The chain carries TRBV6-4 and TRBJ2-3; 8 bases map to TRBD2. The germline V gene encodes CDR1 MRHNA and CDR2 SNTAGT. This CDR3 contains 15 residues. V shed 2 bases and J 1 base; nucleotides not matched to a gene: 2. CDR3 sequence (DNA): TGTGCCAGCAGTGACGGGCGGGGGGGCACAGATACGCAGTATTTT. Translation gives CASSDGRGGTDTQYF.

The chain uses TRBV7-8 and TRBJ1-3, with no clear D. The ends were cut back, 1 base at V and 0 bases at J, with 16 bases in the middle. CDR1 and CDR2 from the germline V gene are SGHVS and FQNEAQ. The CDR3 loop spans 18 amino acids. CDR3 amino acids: CASSLEIPGFSSGNTIYF. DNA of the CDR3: TGTGCCAGCAGCTTAGAAATCCCAGGTTTTTCCTCTGGAAACACCATATATTTT.